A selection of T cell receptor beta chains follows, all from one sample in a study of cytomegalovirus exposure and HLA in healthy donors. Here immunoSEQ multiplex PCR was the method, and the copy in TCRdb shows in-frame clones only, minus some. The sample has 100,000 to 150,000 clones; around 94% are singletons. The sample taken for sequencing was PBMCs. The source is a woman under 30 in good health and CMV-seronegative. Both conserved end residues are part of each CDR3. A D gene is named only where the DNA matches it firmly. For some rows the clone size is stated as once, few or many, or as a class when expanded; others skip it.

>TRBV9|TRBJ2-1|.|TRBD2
TGTGCCAGCAGCGTAGGGCTAGCGGGGGCCGGCGGAGGAAATGAGCAGTTCTTC
CASSVGLAGAGGGNEQFF
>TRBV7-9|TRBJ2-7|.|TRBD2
TGTGCCAGCAGCCGGACTAGCGGGGGCTACGAGCAGTACTTC
CASSRTSGGYEQYF
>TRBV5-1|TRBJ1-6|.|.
TGCGCCAGCAGCTGGGCAGGAACGGGAAATTCACCCCTCCACTTT
CASSWAGTGNSPLHF
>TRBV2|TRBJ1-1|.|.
TGTGCCAGCAGTGAGGGCGACAGGCCGAACACTGAAGCTTTCTTT
CASSEGDRPNTEAFF
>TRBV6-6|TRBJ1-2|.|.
TGTGCCAGCAGTTACGGGTCAGGCCTGGCCTATGGCTACACCTTC
CASSYGSGLAYGYTF
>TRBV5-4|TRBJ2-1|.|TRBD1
TGTGCCAGCAGCACCACAGGGGGGGAGCAGTTCTTC
CASSTTGGEQFF
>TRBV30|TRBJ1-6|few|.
TGTGCCTGGAGAATCACAAATTCACCCCTCCACTTT
CAWRITNSPLHF
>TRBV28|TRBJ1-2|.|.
TGTGCCAGCAGTTCGGACAGATATGGCTACACCTTC
CASSSDRYGYTF
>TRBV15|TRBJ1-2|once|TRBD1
TGTGCCACCAGCAGAGATCCTTCCGGGACAGGGTGGACCTTC
CATSRDPSGTGWTF
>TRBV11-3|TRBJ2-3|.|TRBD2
TGTGCCAGCAGTTCCCGGACTAGCGCGGGCACAGATACGCAGTATTTT
CASSSRTSAGTDTQYF
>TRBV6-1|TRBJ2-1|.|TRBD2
TGTGCCAGCAGACCCGGGACTAGCGGGGTCTATGAGCAGTTCTTC
CASRPGTSGVYEQFF
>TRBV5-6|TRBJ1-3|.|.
TGTGCCAGCAGTGACGGGACAATTGGAAACACCATATATTTT
CASSDGTIGNTIYF
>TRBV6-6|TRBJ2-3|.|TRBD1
TGTGCCAGCAGTTTGCGACAGGGTGGAACAGATACGCAGTATTTT
CASSLRQGGTDTQYF
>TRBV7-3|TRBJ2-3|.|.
TGTGCCAGCAGCTCCGGGACTTCTGGGGCAGATACGCAGTATTTT
CASSSGTSGADTQYF
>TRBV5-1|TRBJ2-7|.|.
TGCGCCAGCAGCTTTTTCGGGGTATCCTACGAGCAGTACTTC
CASSFFGVSYEQYF
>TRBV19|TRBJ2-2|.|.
TGTGCCAGTAGTATTTGGGCCGCCGGGGAGCTGTTTTTT
CASSIWAAGELFF
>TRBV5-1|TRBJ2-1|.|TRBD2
TGCGCCAGCAGCCTCTCTAGCGGGAGCACCTCCTACAATGAGCAGTTCTTC
CASSLSSGSTSYNEQFF
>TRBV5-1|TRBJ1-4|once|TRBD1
TGCGCCAGCAGCTCTACAGGGGGCGTAGGCGTAGGTGAAAAACTGTTTTTT
CASSSTGGVGVGEKLFF
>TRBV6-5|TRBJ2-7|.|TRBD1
TGTGCCAGCAGTTACTCACGACAGGGGGCCTACGAGCAGTACTTC
CASSYSRQGAYEQYF
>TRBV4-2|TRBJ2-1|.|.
TGTGCCAGCAGCCAAGGTGCGGGGGGACAGATCGATGAGCAGTTCTTC
CASSQGAGGQIDEQFF
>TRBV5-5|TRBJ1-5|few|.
TGTGCCAGCAGCCCCCTAAATCAGCCCCAGCATTTT
CASSPLNQPQHF
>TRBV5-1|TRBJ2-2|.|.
TGCGCCAGCAGCTTGGTAGAAACCGGGGAGCTGTTTTTT
CASSLVETGELFF
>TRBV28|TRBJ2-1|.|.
TGTGCCAGCAGTTTAGCGGCGAGCTCCTACAATGAGCAGTTCTTC
CASSLAASSYNEQFF
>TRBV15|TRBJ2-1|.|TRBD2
TGTGCCACCAGCAGGGTGGCGGGAGGAATTCCTGAGCAGTTCTTC
CATSRVAGGIPEQFF
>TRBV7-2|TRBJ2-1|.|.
TGTGCCAGCAGCTTATACACCCCGGGGAAGGATGAGCAGTTCTTC
CASSLYTPGKDEQFF
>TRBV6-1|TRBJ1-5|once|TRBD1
TGTGCCAGCAGTGTACAGGGGGACCAGCCCCAGCATTTT
CASSVQGDQPQHF
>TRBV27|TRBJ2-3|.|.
TGTGCCAGCAGTTCCCAGACCGAGACACTTAGCACAGATACGCAGTATTTT
CASSSQTETLSTDTQYF
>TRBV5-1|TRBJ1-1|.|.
TGCGCCAGCAGCTTGGCCGGTCAGGCCACTGAAGCTTTCTTT
CASSLAGQATEAFF
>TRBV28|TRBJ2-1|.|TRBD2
TGTGCCAGCAGTACCGCTAAGACTAGCGGGAGGGTACAGCAGTTCTTC
CASSTAKTSGRVQQFF
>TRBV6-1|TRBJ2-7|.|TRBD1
TGTGCCAGCAGTGAAGGGGACAGCTCCTACGAGCAGTACTTC
CASSEGDSSYEQYF
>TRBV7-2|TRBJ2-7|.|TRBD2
TGTGCCAGCAGCTCCTACCCTAGCGGGCAGTACTTC
CASSSYPSGQYF
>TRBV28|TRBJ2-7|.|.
TGTGCCAGCAGTCCAGATGCATACGAGCAGTACTTC
CASSPDAYEQYF
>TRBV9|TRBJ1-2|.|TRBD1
TGTGCCAGCAGCGTAGATGGTCTTTGGACAGGGGAGGATGGCTACACCTTC
CASSVDGLWTGEDGYTF
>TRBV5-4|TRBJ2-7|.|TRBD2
TGTGCCAGCAGCTTGGGAGGACTAGCGGGAGGCCCCTACGAGCAGTACTTC
CASSLGGLAGGPYEQYF
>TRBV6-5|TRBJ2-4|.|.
TGTGCCAGCAGTGAAGGCAGGGTTTGGTTTGACTTC
CASSEGRVWFDF
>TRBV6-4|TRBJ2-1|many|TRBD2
TGTGCCAGCAGTCTGGGGACTAGCGGGAGCGATGAGCAGTTCTTC
CASSLGTSGSDEQFF
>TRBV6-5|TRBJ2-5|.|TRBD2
TGTGCCAGCAGAACCCTACTAGCGGGCCAAGAGACCCAGTACTTC
CASRTLLAGQETQYF
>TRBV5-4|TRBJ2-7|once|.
TGTGCCAGCAGCCGTCCGGGAACCTACGAGCAGTACTTC
CASSRPGTYEQYF
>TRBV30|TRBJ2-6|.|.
TGTGCCTCACTACCGGACTTCTCTGGGGCCAACGTCCTGACTTTC
CASLPDFSGANVLTF
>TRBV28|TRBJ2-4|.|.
TGTGCCAGCAGTAAAGGGGATTTGGGGTTCATTCAGTACTTC
CASSKGDLGFIQYF
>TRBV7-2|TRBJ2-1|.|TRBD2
TGTGCCAGCAGCTTAGAAGTAGCGGGAGGCTATGAGCAGTTCTTC
CASSLEVAGGYEQFF
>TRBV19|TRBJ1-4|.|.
TGTGCCAGCCAGAGGAGTAATGAAAAACTGTTTTTT
CASQRSNEKLFF
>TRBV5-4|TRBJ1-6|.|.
TGTGCCAGCAGCCCGGCGGGGGTAATAGGTTCACCCCTCCACTTT
CASSPAGVIGSPLHF
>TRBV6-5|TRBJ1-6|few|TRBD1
TGTGCCAGCAGTTACAGGGGGCGCAAGAATTCACCCCTCCACTTT
CASSYRGRKNSPLHF
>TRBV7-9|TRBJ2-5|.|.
TGTGCCAGCAGCTTAGCGTCCGGGAGCCAAGAGACCCAGTACTTC
CASSLASGSQETQYF
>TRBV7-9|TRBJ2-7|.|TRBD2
TGTGCCAGCAGCACGCGGGGGTTATACGAGCAGTACTTC
CASSTRGLYEQYF
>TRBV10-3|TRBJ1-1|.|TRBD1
TGTGCCATCAGGACAGGGTCTGCTGAAGCTTTCTTT
CAIRTGSAEAFF
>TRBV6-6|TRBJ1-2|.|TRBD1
TGTGCCGGCCGGACAGGGTTGGACTATGGCTACACCTTC
CAGRTGLDYGYTF
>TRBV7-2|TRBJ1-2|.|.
TGTGCCAGCAGCTTAGATTTCGACTATGGCTACACCTTC
CASSLDFDYGYTF
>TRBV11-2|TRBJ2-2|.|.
TGTGCCAGCAGCTCCGACAGATACACCGGGGAGCTGTTTTTT
CASSSDRYTGELFF
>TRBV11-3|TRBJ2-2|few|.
TGTGCCAGCAGCCCCCGGGGGAAAAACGGGGAGCTGTTTTTT
CASSPRGKNGELFF
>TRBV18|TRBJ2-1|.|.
TGTGCCAGCTCGAGCGATGATAACAATGAGCAGTTCTTC
CASSSDDNNEQFF
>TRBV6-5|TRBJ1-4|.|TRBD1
TGTGCCAGCAGCCACAGGGGGCTCTTTGGCGAAAAACTGTTTTTT
CASSHRGLFGEKLFF
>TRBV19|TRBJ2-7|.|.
TGTGCCAGTAGTCCTCGCCTAGCTGGGTACGAGCAGTACTTC
CASSPRLAGYEQYF
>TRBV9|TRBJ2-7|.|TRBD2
TGTGCCAGCAGCAAGGGGATCAGGGACCAGCGGGGCTCCTACGAGCAGTACTTC
CASSKGIRDQRGSYEQYF
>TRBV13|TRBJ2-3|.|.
TGTGCCAGCAGCTTACTCGGACAAACCACAGATACGCAGTATTTT
CASSLLGQTTDTQYF
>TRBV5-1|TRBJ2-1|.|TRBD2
TGCGCCAGCAGCTCAAAGGGAGCGGGGGGGCACAATGAGCAGTTCTTC
CASSSKGAGGHNEQFF
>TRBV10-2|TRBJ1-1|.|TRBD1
TGCGCCAGCAGTGGGGGGGACAGTGTGAGTGAAGCTTTCTTT
CASSGGDSVSEAFF
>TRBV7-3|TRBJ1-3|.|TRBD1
TGTGCCAGCAGCCCGACAGGGTCTGGAAACACCATATATTTT
CASSPTGSGNTIYF